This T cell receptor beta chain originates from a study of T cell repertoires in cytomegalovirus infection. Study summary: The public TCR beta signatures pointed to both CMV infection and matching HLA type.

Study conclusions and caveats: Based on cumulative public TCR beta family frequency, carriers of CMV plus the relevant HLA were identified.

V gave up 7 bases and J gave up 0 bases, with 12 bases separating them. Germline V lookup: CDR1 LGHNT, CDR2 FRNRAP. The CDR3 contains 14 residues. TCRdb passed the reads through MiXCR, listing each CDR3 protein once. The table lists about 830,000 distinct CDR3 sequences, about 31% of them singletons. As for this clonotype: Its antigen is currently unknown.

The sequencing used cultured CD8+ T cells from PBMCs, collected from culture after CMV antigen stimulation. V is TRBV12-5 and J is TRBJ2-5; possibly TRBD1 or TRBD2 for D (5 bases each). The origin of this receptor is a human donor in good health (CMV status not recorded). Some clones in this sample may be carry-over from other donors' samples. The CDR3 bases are TGTGCTAGTGCTCGGGACCTTTACCAAGAGACCCAGTACTTC. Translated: CASARDLYQETQYF.